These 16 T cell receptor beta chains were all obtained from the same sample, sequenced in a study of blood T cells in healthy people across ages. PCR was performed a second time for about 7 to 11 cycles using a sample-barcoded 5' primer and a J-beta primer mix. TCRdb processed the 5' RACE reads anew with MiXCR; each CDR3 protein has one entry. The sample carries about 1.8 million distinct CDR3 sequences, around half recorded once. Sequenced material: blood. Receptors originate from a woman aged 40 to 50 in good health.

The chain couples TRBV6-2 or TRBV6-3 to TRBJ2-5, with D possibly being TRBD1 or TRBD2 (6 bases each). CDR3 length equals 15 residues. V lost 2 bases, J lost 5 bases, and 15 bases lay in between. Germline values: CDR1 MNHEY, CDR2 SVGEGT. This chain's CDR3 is CASSYVPGARETQYF. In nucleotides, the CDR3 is TGTGCCAGCAGTTACGTTCCGGGGGCGCGGGAGACCCAGTACTTC.

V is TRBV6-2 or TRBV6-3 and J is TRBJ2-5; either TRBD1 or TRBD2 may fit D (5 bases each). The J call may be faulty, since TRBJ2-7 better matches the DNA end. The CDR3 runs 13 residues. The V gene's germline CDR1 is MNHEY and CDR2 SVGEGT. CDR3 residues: CASSPMGRFEQYF. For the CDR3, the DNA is TGTGCCAGCAGTCCTATGGGACGGTTCGAGCAGTACTTC.

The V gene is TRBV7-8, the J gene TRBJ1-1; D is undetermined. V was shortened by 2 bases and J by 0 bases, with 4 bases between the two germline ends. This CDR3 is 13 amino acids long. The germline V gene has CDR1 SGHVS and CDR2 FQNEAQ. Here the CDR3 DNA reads TGTGCCAGCAGCTTACGTCTGAACACTGAAGCTTTCTTT. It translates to CASSLRLNTEAFF. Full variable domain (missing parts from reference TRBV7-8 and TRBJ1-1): GAGVSQSPRYKVAKRGQDVALRCDPISGHVSLFWYQQALGQGPEFLTYFQNEAQLDKSGLPSDRFFAERPEGSVSTLKIQRTQQEDSAVYLCASSLRLNTEAFFGQGTRLTVV.

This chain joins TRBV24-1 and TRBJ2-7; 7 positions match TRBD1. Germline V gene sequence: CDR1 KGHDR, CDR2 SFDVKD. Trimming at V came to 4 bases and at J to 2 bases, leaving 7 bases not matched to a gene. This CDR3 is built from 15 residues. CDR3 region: CATSDHRGLTYEQYF. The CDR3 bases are TGTGCCACCAGTGACCACAGGGGCCTTACCTACGAGCAGTACTTC.

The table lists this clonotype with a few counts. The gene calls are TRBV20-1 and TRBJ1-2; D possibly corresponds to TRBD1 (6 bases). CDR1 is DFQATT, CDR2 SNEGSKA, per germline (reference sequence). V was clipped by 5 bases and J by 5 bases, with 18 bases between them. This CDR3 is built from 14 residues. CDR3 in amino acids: CSALSRDKMYGYTF. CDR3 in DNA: TGCAGTGCTCTCAGCCGGGACAAGATGTATGGCTACACCTTC.

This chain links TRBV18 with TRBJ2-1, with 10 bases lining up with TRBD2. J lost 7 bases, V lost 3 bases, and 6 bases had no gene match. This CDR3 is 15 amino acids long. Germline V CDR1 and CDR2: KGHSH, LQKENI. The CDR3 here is CASSPTSGPINEQFF. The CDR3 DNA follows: TGTGCCAGCTCACCGACTAGCGGGCCCATTAATGAGCAGTTCTTC.

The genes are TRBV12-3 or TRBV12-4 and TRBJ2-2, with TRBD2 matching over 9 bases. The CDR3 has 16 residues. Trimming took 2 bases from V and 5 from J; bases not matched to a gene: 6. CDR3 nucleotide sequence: TGTGCCAGCAGTTTAAGCGCTAGCGGGGCTACCGGGGAGCTGTTTTTT. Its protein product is CASSLSASGATGELFF.

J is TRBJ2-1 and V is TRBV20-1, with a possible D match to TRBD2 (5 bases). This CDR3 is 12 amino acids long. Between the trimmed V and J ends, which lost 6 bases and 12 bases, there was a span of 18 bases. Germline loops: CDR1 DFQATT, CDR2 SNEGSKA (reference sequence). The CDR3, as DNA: TGCAGTGCCCTAGCCGGACCTAGCCGGCAGTTCTTC. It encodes CSALAGPSRQFF.

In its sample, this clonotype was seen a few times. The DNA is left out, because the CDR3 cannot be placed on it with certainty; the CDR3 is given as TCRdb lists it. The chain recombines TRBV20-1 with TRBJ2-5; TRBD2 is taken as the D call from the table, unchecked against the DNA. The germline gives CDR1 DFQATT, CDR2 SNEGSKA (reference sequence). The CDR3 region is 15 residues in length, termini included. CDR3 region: CSARGPLGPSTSGYF.

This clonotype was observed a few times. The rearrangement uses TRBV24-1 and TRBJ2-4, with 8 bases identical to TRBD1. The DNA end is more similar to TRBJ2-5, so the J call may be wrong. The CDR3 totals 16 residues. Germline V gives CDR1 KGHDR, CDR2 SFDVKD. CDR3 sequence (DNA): TGTGCCACCAGTGATCCTGGGACAGGAGCTCAAGAGACCCAGTACTTC. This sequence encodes CATSDPGTGAQETQYF.

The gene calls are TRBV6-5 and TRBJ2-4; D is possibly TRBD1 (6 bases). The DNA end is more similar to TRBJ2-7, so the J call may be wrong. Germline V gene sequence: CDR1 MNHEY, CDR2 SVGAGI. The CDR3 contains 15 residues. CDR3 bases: TGTGCCAGCAGGAACCCGGACAGACCCCCCTACGAGCAGTACTTC. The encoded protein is CASRNPDRPPYEQYF.

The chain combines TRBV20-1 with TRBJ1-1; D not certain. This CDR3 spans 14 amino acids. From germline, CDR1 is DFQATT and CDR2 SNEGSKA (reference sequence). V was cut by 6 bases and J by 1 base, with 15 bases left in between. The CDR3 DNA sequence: TGCAGTGCCCCACCCCCCCTACGGAACACTGAAGCTTTCTTT. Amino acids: CSAPPPLRNTEAFF.

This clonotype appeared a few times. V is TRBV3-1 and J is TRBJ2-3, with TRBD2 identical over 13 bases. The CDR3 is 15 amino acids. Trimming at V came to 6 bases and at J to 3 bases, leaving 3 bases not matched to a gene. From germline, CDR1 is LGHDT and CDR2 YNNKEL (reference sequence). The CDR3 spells CASRGGLAGTDTQYF. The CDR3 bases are TGTGCCAGCAGGGGGGGACTAGCGGGGACAGATACGCAGTATTTT.

CDR3 sequence: CASSYFGTNTEAFF. The CDR3, as DNA: TGTGCCAGCAGTTACTTCGGGACAAACACTGAAGCTTTCTTT. This chain links TRBV6-6 with TRBJ1-1; perhaps TRBD1 as D (6 bases). The CDR3 runs to 14 residues. Germline CDR1 is MNHNY and CDR2 is SVGAGI (reference sequence). The V end lost 1 base, the J end lost 2 bases, and 8 bases lay between the germline ends.

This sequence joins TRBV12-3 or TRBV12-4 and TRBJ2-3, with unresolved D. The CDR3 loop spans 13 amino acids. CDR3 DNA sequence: TGTGTCTCTGGCAGCCTAGACGAGGATACGCAGTATTTT. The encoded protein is CVSGSLDEDTQYF.

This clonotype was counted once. The CDR3 reads CSAGTSGGSHNEQFF. CDR3 DNA: TGCAGTGCTGGAACTAGCGGGGGGTCTCACAATGAGCAGTTCTTC. The chain recombines TRBV20-1 with TRBJ2-1; 12 nucleotides match TRBD2. CDR1 and CDR2 (germline): DFQATT, SNEGSKA (reference sequence). Trimming at V came to 5 bases and at J to 5 bases, leaving 7 bases not matched to a gene. There are 15 residues in the CDR3.